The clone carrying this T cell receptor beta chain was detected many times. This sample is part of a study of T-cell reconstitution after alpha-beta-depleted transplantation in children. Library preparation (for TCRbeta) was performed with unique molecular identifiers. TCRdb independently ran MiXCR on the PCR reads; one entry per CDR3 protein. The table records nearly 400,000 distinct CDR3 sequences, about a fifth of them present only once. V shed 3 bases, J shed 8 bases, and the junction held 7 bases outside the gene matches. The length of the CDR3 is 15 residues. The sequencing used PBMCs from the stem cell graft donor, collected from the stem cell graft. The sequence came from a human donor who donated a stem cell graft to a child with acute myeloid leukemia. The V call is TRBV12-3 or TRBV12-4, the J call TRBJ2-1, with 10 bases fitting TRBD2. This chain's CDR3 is CASSFRLAGVYEQFF. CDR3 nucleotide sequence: TGTGCCAGCAGTTTCAGGCTAGCGGGAGTGTATGAGCAGTTCTTC.